This T cell receptor (beta chain) emerged from a study of cytomegalovirus exposure and HLA in healthy donors. TCRdb's table, derived via immunoSEQ multiplex PCR, lists solely in-frame clones and lacks some. The sample includes fewer than 200,000 clones, 85% seen only once; the top ten take roughly 15%. The sample was PBMCs. The clonotype was recovered from a man between 18 and 29 years old in good health and CMV-seropositive.

CDR3 loop: CASKGRGGSPLHF. In nucleotides, the CDR3 is TGTGCCAGCAAGGGGCGGGGTGGGTCACCCCTCCACTTT. This chain links TRBV2 with TRBJ1-6, with D tentatively TRBD1 (5 bases). Trimming shortened V by 7 bases and J by 10 bases, and 14 bases separated the two germline ends. CDR1 SNHLY and CDR2 FYNNEI come from the germline V gene. The CDR3 has 13 amino acids.